The 13 T cell receptor beta chains presented below share a single source sample, sequenced in a study of graft-versus-host responses after intestinal transplantation (dated by TCRdb to the early 2020s). These receptors lack a known antigen. Library preparation used the immunoSEQ multiplex PCR assay. Drawn from immuneACCESS, this table holds only the in-frame rearrangements with V and J called that TCRdb kept. Clones are partly lost; checked studies trace under half to an unresolved V gene and leave the rest unexplained. The sample table shows around 76,000 clones, and over 85% are seen once. The ten largest clonotypes hold around 0.5% of the sample. Explained via the paper, the time point label denotes: cells obtained before transplantation from donor or recipient. The sequenced sample was unstimulated CD8+ T cells sorted from spleen or lymph node cells, obtained before intestinal transplant. These receptors all come from a human donor who received an intestinal transplant.

This clone was seen more than once but under ten times. The rearrangement joins TRBV30 to TRBJ2-1, with D perhaps TRBD2 (6 bases). Germline CDR1 reads GTSNPN; CDR2 reads SVGIG (reference sequence). Trimming removed 4 bases from V and 8 bases from J, with 12 bases in between. This CDR3 spans 12 amino acids. The CDR3 sequence: CAWNRLEDEQFF. The CDR3 DNA reads TGTGCCTGGAATAGACTAGAAGATGAGCAGTTCTTC.

Written as DNA, the CDR3 is TGTGCCAGCAGCCACCCCCGACTAGCGGTATACAATGAGCAGTTCTTC. Translation: CASSHPRLAVYNEQFF. The chain is built from TRBV7-9 and TRBJ2-1, with 9 bases matching TRBD2. V was clipped by 5 bases and J by 4 bases; unmatched bases: 9. The CDR3 contains 16 residues. Germline CDR1 SEHNR, CDR2 FQNEAQ (reference sequence).

The chain has TRBV6-4 and TRBJ1-1, with 7 bases that match TRBD1. J lost 0 bases, V lost 0 bases, and 28 bases had no gene match. CDR1 is MRHNA, CDR2 SNTAGT, per germline. CDR3 length: 24 residues. The CDR3 here is CASSDSRRIPLGTEGKVLNTEAFF. CDR3 DNA sequence: TGTGCCAGCAGTGACTCGCGTAGAATCCCGTTGGGGACAGAAGGTAAGGTACTGAACACTGAAGCTTTCTTT.

The chain recombines TRBV27 with TRBJ2-7, with a possible D match to TRBD1 (6 bases). The CDR3 runs to 16 residues. CDR1 and CDR2 (germline): MNHEY, SMNVEV (reference sequence). Trimming removed 5 bases from V and 4 bases from J, with 21 bases in between. The CDR3 protein is CASSPTTGTSEYEQYF. In nucleotides, the CDR3 is TGTGCCAGCAGTCCCACCACCGGGACATCGGAATACGAGCAGTACTTC.

The chain carries TRBV20-1 and TRBJ1-1, with D unresolved. The V gene lost 1 base and the J gene lost 10 bases, with 10 bases spanning the gap. The germline V gene has CDR1 DFQATT and CDR2 SNEGSKA (reference sequence). The CDR3 runs to 11 residues. The CDR3 sequence is CSARAGVIAFF. In DNA form, the CDR3 reads TGCAGTGCTAGAGCCGGGGTGATAGCTTTCTTT.

This chain uses TRBV30 with TRBJ1-3; no firm D call. The V end lost 5 bases, the J end lost 8 bases, and 10 bases lay between the germline ends. The CDR3 runs to 11 residues. Germline assignment: CDR1 GTSNPN and CDR2 SVGIG (reference sequence). CDR3: CAWLAEYTIYF. As DNA, the CDR3 is TGTGCCTGGTTGGCGGAGTACACCATATATTTT.

The V and J genes are TRBV7-8 and TRBJ2-7; 7 positions match TRBD2. V lost 1 base and J lost 6; bases outside the gene matches: 9. This CDR3 contains 15 residues. Germline CDR1 and CDR2: SGHVS and FQNEAQ. The CDR3 loop reads CASSLVAGASSEQYF. The CDR3 DNA follows: TGTGCCAGCAGCTTAGTGGCGGGAGCTTCATCCGAGCAGTACTTC.

Points on this clone: One end of the junction varies from germline; a read error may be responsible. This sequence joins TRBV7-9 and TRBJ1-5, with unresolved D. Germline loops: CDR1 SEHNR, CDR2 FQNEAQ (reference sequence). The CDR3 is 13 amino acids. CDR3 coding DNA: TGTGCCAGCAGCCCCGGCCGAGATCAGGCCCAGCATTTT. It specifies CASSPGRDQAQHF.

V usage is TRBV19 and J usage is TRBJ1-4, with D unresolved. Looked up from germline, CDR1 is LNHDA and CDR2 is SQIVND (reference sequence). Trimming removed 5 bases from V and 4 bases from J, with 20 bases in between. The CDR3 spans 17 residues. Here the CDR3 DNA reads TGTGCCAGTAGTCGGATGATAGGAAGCGTGGGTAATGAAAAACTGTTTTTT. The encoded protein is CASSRMIGSVGNEKLFF.

The rearrangement links TRBV27 to TRBJ2-5, with D perhaps matching TRBD2 (5 bases). TRBJ2-7 explains the end of the DNA better; the J call may be wrong. Germline CDR1 MNHEY, CDR2 SMNVEV (reference sequence). The CDR3 totals 14 residues. CDR3 DNA: TGTGCCAGCAGTCTCACTCCAACACGGGGCGAGCAGTACTTC. Residues: CASSLTPTRGEQYF.

On this clone: At one boundary the junction diverges from the germline segment, which might be a read error. The identical CDR3 is also encoded by other nucleotide sequences in the sample. The chain employs TRBV6-5 and TRBJ2-7; TRBD2 is a possible D gene (5 bases). CDR1 is MNHEY, CDR2 SVGAGI, per germline. The length of the CDR3 is 15 residues. The CDR3 region is CASSSLAAGAYEQYF. The CDR3 nucleotides read TGCGCCAGCAGCTCCCTAGCAGCCGGGGCCTACGAGCAGTACTTC.

This chain joins TRBV25-1 and TRBJ1-1; weak D call: TRBD1 (6 bases). This CDR3 has 14 amino acids. Germline lookup yields CDR1 MGHDK and CDR2 SYGVNS. The germline V and J ends were trimmed by 4 bases and 1 base, with 10 bases remaining between them. Here the CDR3 DNA reads TGTGCCAGCAGTGTCCGGGGACAGAACACTGAAGCTTTCTTT. As protein: CASSVRGQNTEAFF. Drawing the rest from reference TRBV25-1 and TRBJ1-1, the complete variable domain is EADIYQTPRYLVIGTGKKITLECSQTMGHDKMYWYQQDPGMELHLIHYSYGVNSTEKGDLSSESTVSRIRTEHFPLTLESARPSHTSQYLCASSVRGQNTEAFFGQGTRLTVV.

This chain uses TRBV30 with TRBJ1-1; D is unresolved. The CDR3 sequence is 10 residues long. The germline V gene encodes CDR1 GTSNPN and CDR2 SVGIG (reference sequence). The V end lost 5 bases, the J end lost 11 bases, and 12 bases lay between the germline ends. CDR3 amino acids: CAWEGFSAFF. For the CDR3, the DNA is TGTGCCTGGGAGGGATTTTCGGCTTTCTTT.